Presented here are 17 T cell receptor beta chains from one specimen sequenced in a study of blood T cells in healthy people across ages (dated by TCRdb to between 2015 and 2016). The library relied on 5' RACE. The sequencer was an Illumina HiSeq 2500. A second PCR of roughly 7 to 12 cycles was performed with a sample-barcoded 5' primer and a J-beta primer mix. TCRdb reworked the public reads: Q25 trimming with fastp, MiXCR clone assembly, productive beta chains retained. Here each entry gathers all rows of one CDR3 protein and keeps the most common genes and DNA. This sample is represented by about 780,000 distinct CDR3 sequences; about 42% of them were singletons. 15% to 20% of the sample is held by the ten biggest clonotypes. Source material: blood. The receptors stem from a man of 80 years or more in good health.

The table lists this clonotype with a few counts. CDR3 residues: CASSPSRASDEQFF. The DNA of the CDR3 is TGTGCCAGCAGCCCCTCTCGAGCGTCGGATGAGCAGTTCTTC. The chain combines TRBV7-3 with TRBJ2-1, with D hard to call. V lost 5 bases and J lost 8, with 16 bases in between. Germline loops: CDR1 SGHTA, CDR2 FQGTGA. The CDR3 covers 14 residues.

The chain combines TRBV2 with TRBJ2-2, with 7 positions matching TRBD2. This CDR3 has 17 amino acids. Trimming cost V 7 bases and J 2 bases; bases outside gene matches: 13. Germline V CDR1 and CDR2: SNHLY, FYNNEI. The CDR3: CASIRKSGAGNTGELFF. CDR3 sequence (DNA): TGTGCCAGCATTCGGAAAAGCGGGGCCGGAAACACCGGGGAGCTGTTTTTT. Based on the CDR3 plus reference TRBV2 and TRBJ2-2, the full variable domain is EPEVTQTPSHQVTQMGQEVILRCVPISNHLYFYWYRQILGQKVEFLVSFYNNEISEKSEIFDDQFSVERPDGSNFTLKIRSTKLEDSAMYFCASIRKSGAGNTGELFFGEGSRLTVL.

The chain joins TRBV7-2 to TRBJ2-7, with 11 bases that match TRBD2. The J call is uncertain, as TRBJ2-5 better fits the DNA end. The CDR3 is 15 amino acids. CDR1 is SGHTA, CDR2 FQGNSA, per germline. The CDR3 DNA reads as TGTGCCAGCAGCTTAAATAGCGGGAGGGATGAGACCCAGTACTTC. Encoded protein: CASSLNSGRDETQYF.

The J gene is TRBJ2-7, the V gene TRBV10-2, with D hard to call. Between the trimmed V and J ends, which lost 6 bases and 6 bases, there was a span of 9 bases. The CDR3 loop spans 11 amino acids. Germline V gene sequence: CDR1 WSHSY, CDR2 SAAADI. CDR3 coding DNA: TGCGCCAGCAGCGAAGTTGGCGAGCAGTACTTC. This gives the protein CASSEVGEQYF.

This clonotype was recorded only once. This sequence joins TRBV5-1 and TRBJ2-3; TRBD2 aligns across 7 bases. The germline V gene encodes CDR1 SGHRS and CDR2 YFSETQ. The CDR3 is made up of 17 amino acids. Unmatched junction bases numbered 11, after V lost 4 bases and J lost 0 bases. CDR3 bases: TGCGCCAGCAGCCGTTGGGCGAGCGGGGCAAGCACAGATACGCAGTATTTT. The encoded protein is CASSRWASGASTDTQYF. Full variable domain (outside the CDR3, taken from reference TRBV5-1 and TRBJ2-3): KAGVTQTPRYLIKTRGQQVTLSCSPISGHRSVSWYQQTPGQGLQFLFEYFSETQRNKGNFPGRFSGRQFSNSRSEMNVSTLELGDSALYLCASSRWASGASTDTQYFGPGTRLTVL.

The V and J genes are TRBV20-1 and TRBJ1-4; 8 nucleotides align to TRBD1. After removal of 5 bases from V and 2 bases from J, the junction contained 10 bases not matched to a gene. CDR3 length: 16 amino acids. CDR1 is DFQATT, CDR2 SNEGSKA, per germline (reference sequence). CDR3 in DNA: TGCAGTGCTGAAGAGCGACAGGGGTATACTAATGAAAAACTGTTTTTT. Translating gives CSAEERQGYTNEKLFF.

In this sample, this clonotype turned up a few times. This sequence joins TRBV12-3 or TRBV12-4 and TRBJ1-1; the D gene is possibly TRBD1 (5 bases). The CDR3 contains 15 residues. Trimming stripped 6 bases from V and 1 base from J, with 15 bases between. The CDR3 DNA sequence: TGTGCCAGCAGACACACCACAGGACGGAACACTGAAGCTTTCTTT. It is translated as CASRHTTGRNTEAFF.

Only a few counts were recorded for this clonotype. This chain's CDR3 is CSARGTSIGAFF. CDR3 in DNA: TGCAGTGCTAGAGGGACATCTATTGGAGCTTTCTTT. This chain connects TRBV20-1 to TRBJ1-1; weak D call: TRBD1 (5 bases). CDR1 DFQATT and CDR2 SNEGSKA come from the germline V gene (reference sequence). V lost 1 base and J 10 bases, leaving 13 bases between the germline ends. The CDR3 totals 12 residues.

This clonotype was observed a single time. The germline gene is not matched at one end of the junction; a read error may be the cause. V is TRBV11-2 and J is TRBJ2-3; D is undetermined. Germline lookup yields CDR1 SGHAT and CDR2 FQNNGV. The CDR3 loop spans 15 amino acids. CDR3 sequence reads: CASSRADPSTATQYF. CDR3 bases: TGTGCCAGCAGCCGCGCCGACCCGAGCACAGCTACGCAGTATTTT.

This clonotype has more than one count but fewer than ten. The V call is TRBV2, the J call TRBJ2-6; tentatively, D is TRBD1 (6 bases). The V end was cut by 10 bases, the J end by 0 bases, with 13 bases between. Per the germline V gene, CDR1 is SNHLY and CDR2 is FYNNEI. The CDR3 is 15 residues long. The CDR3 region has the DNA TGTGCCACCCGTTGGACAGCCTCTGGGGCCAACGTCCTGACTTTC. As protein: CATRWTASGANVLTF.

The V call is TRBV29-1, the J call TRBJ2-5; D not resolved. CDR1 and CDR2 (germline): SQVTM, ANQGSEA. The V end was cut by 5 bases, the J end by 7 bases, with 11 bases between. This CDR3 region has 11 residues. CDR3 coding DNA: TGCAGCGTTCCCTCGGCTGGGACCCAGTACTTC. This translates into CSVPSAGTQYF.

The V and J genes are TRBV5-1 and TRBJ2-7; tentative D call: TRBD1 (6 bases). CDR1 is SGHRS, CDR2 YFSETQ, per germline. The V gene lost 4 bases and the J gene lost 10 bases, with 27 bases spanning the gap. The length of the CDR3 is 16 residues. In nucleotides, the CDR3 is TGCGCCAGCAGCCTCAACCCGACAGGTCCTCAAGAGGCCCAGTACTTC. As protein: CASSLNPTGPQEAQYF.

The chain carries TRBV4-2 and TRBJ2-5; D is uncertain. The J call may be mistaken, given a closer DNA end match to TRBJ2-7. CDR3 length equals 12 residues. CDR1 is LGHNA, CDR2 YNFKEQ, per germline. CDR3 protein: CASSQVKDEQYF. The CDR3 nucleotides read TGTGCCAGCAGCCAAGTAAAAGACGAGCAGTACTTC.

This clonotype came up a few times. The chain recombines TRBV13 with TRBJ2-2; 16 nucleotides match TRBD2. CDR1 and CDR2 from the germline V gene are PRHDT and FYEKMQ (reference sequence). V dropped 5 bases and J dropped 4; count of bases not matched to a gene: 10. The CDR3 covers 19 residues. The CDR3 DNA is TGTGCCAGCAGCCCGGGACTAGCGGGAGGGCCTCGTAGCACCGGGGAGCTGTTTTTT. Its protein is CASSPGLAGGPRSTGELFF.

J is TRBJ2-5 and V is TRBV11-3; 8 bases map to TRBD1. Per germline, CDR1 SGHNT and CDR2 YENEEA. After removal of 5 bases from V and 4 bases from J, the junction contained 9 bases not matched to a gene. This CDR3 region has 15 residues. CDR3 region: CASSTGQGPPETQYF. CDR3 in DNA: TGTGCCAGCAGCACCGGACAGGGCCCTCCAGAGACCCAGTACTTC.

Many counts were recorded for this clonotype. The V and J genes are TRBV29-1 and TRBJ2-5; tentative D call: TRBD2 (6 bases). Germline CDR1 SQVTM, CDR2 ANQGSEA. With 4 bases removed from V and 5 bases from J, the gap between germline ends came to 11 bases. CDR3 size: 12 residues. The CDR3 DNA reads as TGCAGCGTTGGCGGGATGTATGAGACCCAGTACTTC. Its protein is CSVGGMYETQYF.

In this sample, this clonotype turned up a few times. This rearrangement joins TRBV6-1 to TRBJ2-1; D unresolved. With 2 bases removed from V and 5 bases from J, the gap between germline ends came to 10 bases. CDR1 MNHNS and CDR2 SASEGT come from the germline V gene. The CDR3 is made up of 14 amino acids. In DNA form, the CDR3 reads TGTGCCAGCAGTGAATTAGGTCGACACAATGAGCAGTTCTTC. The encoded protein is CASSELGRHNEQFF.